The clone carrying this T cell receptor beta chain appeared many times. Its specificity is unknown. Time point of the sample: newly diagnosed GD, antithyroid drugs for less than 3 months. Researchers made the TCR library from RNA that was extracted from PBMCs. Blood from the periphery, approximately 9 milliliters in all, was drawn into EDTA tubes. In building TCR beta libraries, iRepertoire HTBI primers were used together with Arm-PCR of CDR3 regions. TCRdb re-called the multiplex PCR reads through MiXCR, storing one row per CDR3 protein. The sample shows about 540,000 distinct CDR3 sequences, about 13% of them seen only once. This record comes from a study of regulatory T cells in long-lasting Graves disease. Whole-study context: The study enrolled newly diagnosed Graves' patients on antithyroid drugs under 3 months. General study points: Persistent disease showed a preference for TRBV28, TRBJ1-2 and TRBJ2-5. Samples came from peripheral blood alone, without thyroid tissue.

Trimming shortened V by 7 bases and J by 10 bases, and 16 bases separated the two germline ends. The CDR3 is made up of 11 amino acids. Germline V gene sequence: CDR1 GTSNPN, CDR2 SVGIG (reference sequence). These same records also appear under a second study, on T cells in Graves' hyperthyroidism and ophthalmopathy.

The origin of this receptor is a man under 40 with Graves disease. The chain is built from TRBV30 and TRBJ1-1; tentative D call: TRBD1 (5 bases). Sequenced here: peripheral blood mononuclear cells (PBMCs), sampled at new diagnosis, from a patient treated with antithyroid drugs. CDR3 amino acids: CAFGGGGGAFF. DNA for the CDR3: TGTGCCTTTGGGGGGGGGGGTGGAGCTTTCTTT.